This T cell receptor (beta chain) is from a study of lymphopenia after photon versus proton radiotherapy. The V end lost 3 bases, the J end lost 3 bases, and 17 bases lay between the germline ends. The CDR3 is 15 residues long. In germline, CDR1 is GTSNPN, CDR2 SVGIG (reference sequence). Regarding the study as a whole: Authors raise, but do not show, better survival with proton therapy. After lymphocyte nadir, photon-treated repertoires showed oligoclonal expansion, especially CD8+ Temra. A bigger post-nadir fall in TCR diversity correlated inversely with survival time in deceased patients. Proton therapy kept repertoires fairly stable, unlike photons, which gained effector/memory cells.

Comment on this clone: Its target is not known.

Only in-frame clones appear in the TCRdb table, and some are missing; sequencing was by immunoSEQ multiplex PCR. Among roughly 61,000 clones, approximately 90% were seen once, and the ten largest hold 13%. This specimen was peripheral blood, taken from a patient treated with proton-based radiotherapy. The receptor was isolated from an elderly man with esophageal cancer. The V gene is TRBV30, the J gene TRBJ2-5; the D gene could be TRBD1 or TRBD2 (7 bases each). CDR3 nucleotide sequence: TGTGCCTGGAGGGGGAGGGGGCGGGCCGAAGAGACCCAGTACTTC. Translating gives CAWRGRGRAEETQYF.